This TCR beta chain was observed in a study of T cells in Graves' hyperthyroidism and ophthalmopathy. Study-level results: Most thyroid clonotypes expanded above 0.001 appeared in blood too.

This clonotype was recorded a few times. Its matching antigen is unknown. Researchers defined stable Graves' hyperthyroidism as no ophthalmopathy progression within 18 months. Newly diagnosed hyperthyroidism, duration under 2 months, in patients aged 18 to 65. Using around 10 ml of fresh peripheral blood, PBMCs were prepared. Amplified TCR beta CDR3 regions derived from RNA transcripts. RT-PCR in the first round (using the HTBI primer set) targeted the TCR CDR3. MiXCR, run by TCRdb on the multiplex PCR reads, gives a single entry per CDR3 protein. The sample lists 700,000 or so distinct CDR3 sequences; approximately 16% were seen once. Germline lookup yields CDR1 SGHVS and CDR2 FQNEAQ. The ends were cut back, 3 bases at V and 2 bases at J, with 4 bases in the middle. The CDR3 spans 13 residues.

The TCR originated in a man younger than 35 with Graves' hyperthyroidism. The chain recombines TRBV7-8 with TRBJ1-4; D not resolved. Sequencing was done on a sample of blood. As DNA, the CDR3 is TGTGCCAGCAGCTTCTCGACTAATGAAAAACTGTTTTTT. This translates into CASSFSTNEKLFF.